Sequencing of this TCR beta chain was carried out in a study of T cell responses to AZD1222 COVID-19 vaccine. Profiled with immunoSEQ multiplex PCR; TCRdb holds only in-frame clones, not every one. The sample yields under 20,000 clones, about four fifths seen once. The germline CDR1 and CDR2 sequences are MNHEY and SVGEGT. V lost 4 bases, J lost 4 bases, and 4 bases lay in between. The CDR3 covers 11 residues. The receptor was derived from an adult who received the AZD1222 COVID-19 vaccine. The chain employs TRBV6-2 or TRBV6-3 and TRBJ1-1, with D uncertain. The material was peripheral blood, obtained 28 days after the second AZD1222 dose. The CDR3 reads CASSWVTEAFF. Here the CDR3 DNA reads TGTGCCAGCAGTTGGGTCACTGAAGCTTTCTTT.